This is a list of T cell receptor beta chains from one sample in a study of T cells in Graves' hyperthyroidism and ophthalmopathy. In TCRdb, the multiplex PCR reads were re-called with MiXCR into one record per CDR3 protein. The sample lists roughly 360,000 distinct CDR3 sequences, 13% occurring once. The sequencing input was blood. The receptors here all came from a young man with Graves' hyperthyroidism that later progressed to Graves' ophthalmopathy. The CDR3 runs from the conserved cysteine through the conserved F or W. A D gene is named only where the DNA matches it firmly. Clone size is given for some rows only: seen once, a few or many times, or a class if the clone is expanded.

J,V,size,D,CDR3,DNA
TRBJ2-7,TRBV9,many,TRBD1,CASSARTGELYEQYF,TGTGCCAGCAGCGCAAGGACAGGCGAACTCTACGAGCAGTACTTC
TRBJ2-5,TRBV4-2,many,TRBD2,CASSQVGTSGVFSETQYF,TGTGCCAGCAGCCAAGTTGGGACTAGCGGGGTATTCTCAGAGACCCAGTACTTC
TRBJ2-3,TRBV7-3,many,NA,CASSEMSTTDTQYF,TGTGCCAGCAGCGAAATGAGTACGACAGATACGCAGTATTTT
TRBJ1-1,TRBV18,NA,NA,CASSPPRWGARLNTEAFF,TGTGCCAGCTCACCACCTAGGTGGGGGGCCAGGCTGAACACTGAAGCTTTCTTT
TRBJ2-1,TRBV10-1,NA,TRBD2,CASSGGARGNEQFF,TGCGCCAGCAGCGGGGGGGCCAGAGGGAATGAGCAGTTCTTC
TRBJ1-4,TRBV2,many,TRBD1,CASSAAWTGLDEKLFF,TGTGCCAGCAGTGCGGCGTGGACAGGGTTGGATGAAAAACTGTTTTTT
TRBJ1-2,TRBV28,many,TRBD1,CASSPPGTGGDYGYTF,TGTGCCAGCAGTCCTCCCGGGACAGGGGGCGACTATGGCTACACCTTC
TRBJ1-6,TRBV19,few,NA,CASSIGQVNSPLHF,TGTGCCAGTAGTATCGGGCAGGTGAATTCACCCCTCCACTTT
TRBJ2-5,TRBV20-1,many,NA,CSASSREETQYF,TGCAGTGCTAGTTCCAGGGAAGAGACCCAGTACTTC
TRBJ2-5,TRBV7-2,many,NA,CASSLSQASKETQYF,TGTGCCAGCAGCTTAAGTCAGGCATCTAAAGAGACCCAGTACTTC